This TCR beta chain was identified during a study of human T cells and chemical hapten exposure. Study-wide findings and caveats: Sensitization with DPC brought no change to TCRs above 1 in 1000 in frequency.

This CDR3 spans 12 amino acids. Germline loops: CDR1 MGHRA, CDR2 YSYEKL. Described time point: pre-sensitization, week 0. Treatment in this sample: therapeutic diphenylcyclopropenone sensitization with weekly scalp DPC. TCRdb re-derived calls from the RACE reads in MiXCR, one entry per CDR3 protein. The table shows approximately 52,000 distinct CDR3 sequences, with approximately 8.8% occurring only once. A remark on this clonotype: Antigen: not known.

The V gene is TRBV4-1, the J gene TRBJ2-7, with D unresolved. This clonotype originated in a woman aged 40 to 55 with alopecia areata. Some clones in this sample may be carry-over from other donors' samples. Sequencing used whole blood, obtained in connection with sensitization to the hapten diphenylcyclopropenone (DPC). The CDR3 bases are TGCGCACGGTTAGGCAACTCCTACGAGCAGTACTTC. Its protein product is CARLGNSYEQYF.